These 3 T cell receptor beta chains came from one sample sequenced in a study of immune evolution from preneoplasia to lung adenocarcinoma. TCRdb's copy holds only in-frame clones and misses some; the assay was immunoSEQ multiplex PCR. The sample consists of 9,000 to 13,000 clones, 82% of them appearing once. Sequencing was performed on FFPE minimally invasive lung adenocarcinoma tissue. The receptor source for this set is a person aged 70 to 85 with lung adenocarcinoma.

This clone was recorded a few times. The chain carries TRBV4-1 and TRBJ2-7, with D tentatively TRBD1 (5 bases). The CDR3 consists of 15 residues. Between the trimmed V and J ends, which lost 1 base and 5 bases, there was a span of 15 bases. Per the germline V gene, CDR1 is MGHRA and CDR2 is YSYEKL. The CDR3 loop is CASSQVGRGLHEQYF. CDR3 nucleotide sequence: TGCGCCAGCAGCCAAGTGGGAAGGGGCTTGCACGAGCAGTACTTC.

CDR3 protein: CASSPRGALDSNEQFF. The CDR3 DNA sequence: TGTGCCAGCAGCCCCCGGGGAGCTCTTGATAGTAATGAGCAGTTCTTC. The chain has TRBV7-3 and TRBJ2-1, with D perhaps TRBD2 (5 bases). Trimming removed 5 bases at V and 7 bases at J, with 21 bases between. Per germline, CDR1 SGHTA and CDR2 FQGTGA. This CDR3 contains 16 residues. Looking up the rest from reference TRBV7-3 and TRBJ2-1 gives the full variable domain: GAGVSQTPSNKVTEKGKYVELRCDPISGHTALYWYRQSLGQGPEFLIYFQGTGAADDSGLPNDRFFAVRPEGSVSTLKIQRTERGDSAVYLCASSPRGALDSNEQFFGPGTRLTVL.

This clone appeared once. The CDR3 spells CASSQTKGPNTEAFF. CDR3 DNA: TGTGCCAGCAGCCAGACGAAGGGGCCGAACACTGAAGCTTTCTTT. The chain recombines TRBV14 with TRBJ1-1, with D perhaps TRBD1 (5 bases). Trimming shortened V by 3 bases and J by 1 base, and 12 bases separated the two germline ends. The CDR3 loop spans 15 amino acids. Germline CDR1 is SGHDN and CDR2 is FVKESK.